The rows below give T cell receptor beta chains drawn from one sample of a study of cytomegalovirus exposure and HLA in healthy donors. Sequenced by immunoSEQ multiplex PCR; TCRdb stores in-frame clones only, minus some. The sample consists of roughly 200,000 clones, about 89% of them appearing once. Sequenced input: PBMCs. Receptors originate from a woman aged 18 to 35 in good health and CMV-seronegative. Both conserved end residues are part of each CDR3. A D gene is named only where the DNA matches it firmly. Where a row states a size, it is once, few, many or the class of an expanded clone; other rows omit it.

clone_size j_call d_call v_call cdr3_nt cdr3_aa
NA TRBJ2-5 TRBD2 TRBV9 TGTGCCAGCAGCCCGGATGGGGGGGTGTACGGGACCCAGTACTTC CASSPDGGVYGTQYF
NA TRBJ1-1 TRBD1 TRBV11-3 TGTGCCAGCAGGGGACAGATGAACACTGAAGCTTTCTTT CASRGQMNTEAFF
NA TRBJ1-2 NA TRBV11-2 TGTGCCAGCAGCTTAGATCCGGGGTCGGCGGGAGGCTACACCTTC CASSLDPGSAGGYTF
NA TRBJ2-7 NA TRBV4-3 TGCGCCAGCAGCCAAGCTTCTCAGGGTCACGAGCAGTACTTC CASSQASQGHEQYF
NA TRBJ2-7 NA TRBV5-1 TGCGCCAGCAGCTTGGCAGGGCACGAGCAGTACTTC CASSLAGHEQYF
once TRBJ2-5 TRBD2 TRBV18 TGTGCCAGCTCACCACAGGGACTAGCGGGAGTTGGAGAGACCCAGTACTTC CASSPQGLAGVGETQYF
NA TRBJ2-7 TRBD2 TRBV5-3 TGTGTCAGAAGATGGGGACTAGTCGCCTACGAGCAGTACTTC CVRRWGLVAYEQYF
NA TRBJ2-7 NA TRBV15 TGTGCCACCAGCAGAACTCAGGGCACTTTCTACGAGCAGTACTTC CATSRTQGTFYEQYF
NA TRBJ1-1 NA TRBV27 TGTGCCACAAGTTCTTGGGGCAGGGGCACTGAAGCTTTCTTT CATSSWGRGTEAFF
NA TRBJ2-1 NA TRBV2 TGTGCCAGCAGTTCCCCGACAGGACGTCAGTTCTTC CASSSPTGRQFF
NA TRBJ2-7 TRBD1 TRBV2 TGTGCCAGCAAAGGACAGGGGTACAGCAAACAGTACTTC CASKGQGYSKQYF
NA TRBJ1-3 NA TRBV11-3 TGTGCCAGCAGCTTAGTAGGAAACACCATATATTTT CASSLVGNTIYF
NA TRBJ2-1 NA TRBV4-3 TGCGCCAGCAGCCAAGATTATCGGGTATATGAGCAGTTCTTC CASSQDYRVYEQFF
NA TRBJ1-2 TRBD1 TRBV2 TGTGCCAGCAGTGAAACGGGACAGTCTGGCTACACCTTC CASSETGQSGYTF
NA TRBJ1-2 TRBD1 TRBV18 TGTGCCAGCTCGCCCCCGAACCGACAGGGGACTTTCGGGGAATATGGCTACACCTTC CASSPPNRQGTFGEYGYTF
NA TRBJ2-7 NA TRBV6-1 TGTGCCAGCAACACAAAATCCTACGAGCAGTACTTC CASNTKSYEQYF
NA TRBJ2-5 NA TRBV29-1 TGCAGCGTTGACGGACAAAGCGAGACCCAGTACTTC CSVDGQSETQYF
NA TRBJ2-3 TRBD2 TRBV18 TGTGCCAGCTCGAACCAATACCAGCGGGGGAGCACAGATACGCAGTATTTT CASSNQYQRGSTDTQYF
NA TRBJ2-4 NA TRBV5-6 TGTGCCAGCAGCTTTGGCAGGTTGGTGAACATTCAGTACTTC CASSFGRLVNIQYF
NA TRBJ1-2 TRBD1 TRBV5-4 TGTGCCAGCAGCGTCAGGACAGGGGGCCCAAGAAAGGGCTACACCTTC CASSVRTGGPRKGYTF
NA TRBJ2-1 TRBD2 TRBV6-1 TGTGCCAGCAGTGCAGTAGCGGGGTCTCCAAATGAGCAGTTCTTC CASSAVAGSPNEQFF
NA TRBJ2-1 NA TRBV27 TGTGCCAGCAGCCTAGCTCCGAGCTCCTACAATGAGCAGTTCTTC CASSLAPSSYNEQFF
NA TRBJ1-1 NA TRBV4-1 TGCGCCAGCAGCCAAGGTACGGGAACGAACACTGAAGCTTTCTTT CASSQGTGTNTEAFF
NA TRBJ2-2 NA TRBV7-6 TGTGCCAGCAGCTTAGGGGGCTCGCACACCGGGGAGCTGTTTTTT CASSLGGSHTGELFF
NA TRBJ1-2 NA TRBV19 TGTGCCAGTAGCTCCAACAGCGGCAGCAAGTTGTGGACCTTC CASSSNSGSKLWTF
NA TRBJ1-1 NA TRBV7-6 TGTGCCAGCAGCTTATTCCCCCGGGGTATGGACACTGAAGCTTTCTTT CASSLFPRGMDTEAFF
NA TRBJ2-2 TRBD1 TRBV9 TGTGCCAGCAGCGGAACCGGGACAGGGTTTTTTGACACCGGGGAGCTGTTTTTT CASSGTGTGFFDTGELFF
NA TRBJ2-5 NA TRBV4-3 TGCGCCAGCAGCCAAGATCCCGGGGAGACCCAGTACTTC CASSQDPGETQYF
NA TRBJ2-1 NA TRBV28 TGTGCCAGCAGCCCCCCAGGCTCACCCTACAATGAGCAGTTCTTC CASSPPGSPYNEQFF
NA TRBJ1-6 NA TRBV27 TGTGCCAGCAGCTTCGTAAATTCACCCCTCCACTTT CASSFVNSPLHF
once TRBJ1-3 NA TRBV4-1 TGCGCCAGCAGCCAAGTTTCTGAAATCAGGAACACCATATATTTT CASSQVSEIRNTIYF
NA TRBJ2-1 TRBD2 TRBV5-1 TGCGCCAGCAGCCCGGCGGGGACTAGTAGTACTGAGCAGTTCTTC CASSPAGTSSTEQFF
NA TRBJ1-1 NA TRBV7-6 TGTGCCAGCAGCAGGGACACACCGAACACTGAAGCTTTCTTT CASSRDTPNTEAFF
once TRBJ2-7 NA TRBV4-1 TGCGCCAGCAGCCTTAGAGAGGGTAGAGCTAACTACGAGCAGTACTTC CASSLREGRANYEQYF